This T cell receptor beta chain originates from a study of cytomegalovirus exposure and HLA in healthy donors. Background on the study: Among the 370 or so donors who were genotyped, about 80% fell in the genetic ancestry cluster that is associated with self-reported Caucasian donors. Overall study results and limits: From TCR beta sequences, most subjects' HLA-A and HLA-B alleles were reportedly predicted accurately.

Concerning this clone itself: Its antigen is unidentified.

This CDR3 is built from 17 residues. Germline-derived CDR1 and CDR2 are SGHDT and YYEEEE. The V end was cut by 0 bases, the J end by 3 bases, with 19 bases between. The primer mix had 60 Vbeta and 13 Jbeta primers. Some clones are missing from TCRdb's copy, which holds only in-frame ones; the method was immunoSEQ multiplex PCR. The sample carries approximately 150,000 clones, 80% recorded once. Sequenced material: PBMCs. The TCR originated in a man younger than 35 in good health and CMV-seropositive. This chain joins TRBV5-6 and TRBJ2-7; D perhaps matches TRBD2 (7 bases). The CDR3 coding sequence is TGTGCCAGCAGCTTGGGTGGGGGGGGCAGGATGAACTACGAGCAGTACTTC. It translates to CASSLGGGGRMNYEQYF.